The next 27 T cell receptor beta chains were all read from a single sample in a study of Graves' ophthalmopathy and Graves' hyperthyroidism. The authors amplified TCR beta CDR3 regions from RNA transcripts. HTBI primers were employed in first-round RT-PCR, then a second-round multiplex PCR followed. In TCRdb, the multiplex PCR reads were re-called with MiXCR into one record per CDR3 protein. The table includes approximately 480,000 distinct CDR3 sequences, around 14% detected once. The sample comprised blood. The origin of the receptors is a woman aged 30 to 39 with Graves' ophthalmopathy.

This clonotype has a count of ten or more. This sequence joins TRBV7-9 and TRBJ1-1; D is ambiguous. The V gene lost 10 bases and the J gene lost 4 bases, with 22 bases spanning the gap. The length of the CDR3 is 15 residues. The germline CDR1 and CDR2 sequences are SEHNR and FQNEAQ (reference sequence). The CDR3 DNA follows: TGTGCCAACACCCCCTCCCCTGGCTTGGGCACTGAAGCTTTCTTT. As protein: CANTPSPGLGTEAFF.

The rearrangement joins TRBV20-1 to TRBJ2-7, with 12 bases aligning to TRBD2. With V trimmed by 3 bases and J by 6 bases, 12 bases remained unmatched. Per the germline V gene, CDR1 is DFQATT and CDR2 is SNEGSKA (reference sequence). This CDR3 contains 16 residues. The CDR3 DNA reads as TGCAGTGCTAGGAGGGGGTCTAGCGGGAGGGCCCGCGAGCAGTACTTC. Translating it yields CSARRGSSGRAREQYF.

This clonotype was counted many times. The chain joins TRBV9 to TRBJ2-2; TRBD2 agrees at 9 bases. Germline V gene sequence: CDR1 SGDLS, CDR2 YYNGEE. The ends lost 4 bases at V and 1 base at J; junction bases unmatched: 5. The CDR3 consists of 16 residues. The CDR3 DNA is TGTGCCAGCAGCTCCTGGACTAGCGTGAACACCGGGGAGCTGTTTTTT. Translating gives CASSSWTSVNTGELFF.

The sample holds many counts of this clonotype. CDR3 region: CASSTLSGRSTYEQYF. CDR3 bases: TGTGCCAGCAGCACTCTTAGCGGGAGAAGTACCTACGAGCAGTACTTC. The chain couples TRBV28 to TRBJ2-7; 9 bases fit TRBD2. Germline lookup yields CDR1 MDHEN and CDR2 SYDVKM. CDR3 size: 16 residues. The J segment lost 2 bases and the V segment lost 6 bases, leaving 11 bases of the junction unmatched. Supplemented by reference TRBV28 and TRBJ2-7, the full variable domain reads DVKVTQSSRYLVKRTGEKVFLECVQDMDHENMFWYRQDPGLGLRLIYFSYDVKMKEKGDIPEGYSVSREKKERFSLILESASTNQTSMYLCASSTLSGRSTYEQYFGPGTRLTVT.

This clonotype was seen repeatedly, ten times or more. The chain joins TRBV5-1 to TRBJ1-2, with 9 bases matching TRBD1. Germline trimming cut 7 bases from V and 4 bases from J; bases unmatched to any gene: 5. Germline V gene lookup returns CDR1 SGHRS and CDR2 YFSETQ. CDR3 length: 13 residues. CDR3 nucleotide sequence: TGCGCCAGCGCACAGGGGGCCGTCTATGGCTACACCTTC. This sequence encodes CASAQGAVYGYTF.

This clonotype was seen at least ten times. V usage is TRBV7-9 and J usage is TRBJ1-1; D might be TRBD1 (6 bases). CDR1 and CDR2 (germline): SEHNR, FQNEAQ (reference sequence). The CDR3 has 14 amino acids. V shed 1 base and J shed 4 bases, with 10 bases lying between them. The CDR3 reads CASSLEKGGTEAFF. CDR3 DNA sequence: TGTGCCAGCAGCTTAGAGAAGGGGGGCACTGAAGCTTTCTTT.

This clonotype has at least ten counts. At one end, the junction sequence differs from germline, possibly due to a read error. Here the CDR3 DNA reads TGTGCTAGCAGCCGCACCGGGACACTGGAAACCCAGTACTTC. Residues: CASSRTGTLETQYF. The chain joins TRBV7-7 to TRBJ2-5, with D maybe TRBD1 (6 bases). Germline CDR1 is SSHAT and CDR2 is FNYEAQ (reference sequence). The CDR3 loop spans 14 amino acids.

This clonotype was seen ten or more times. A read error may produce the germline difference seen at one junction end. The genes are TRBV20-1 and TRBJ1-2; a possible D gene is TRBD1 (5 bases). Germline V lookup: CDR1 DFQATT, CDR2 SNEGSKA (reference sequence). There are 9 residues in the CDR3. The CDR3: CSAKGPFYF. The CDR3 DNA follows: TGCAGTGCTAAGGGACCCTTTTACTTC.

This chain joins TRBV28 and TRBJ1-5, with D maybe TRBD1 (5 bases). Trimming pared 6 bases from V and 5 bases from J, leaving 17 bases between. Germline V gives CDR1 MDHEN, CDR2 SYDVKM. This CDR3 has 15 amino acids. DNA of the CDR3: TGTGCCAGCAGGGGACCGCAGGGCCATTATCAGCCCCAGCATTTT. Translation: CASRGPQGHYQPQHF.

Ten or more counts support this clonotype. V and J are TRBV6-5 and TRBJ2-6; D call uncertain. The germline V gene encodes CDR1 MNHEY and CDR2 SVGAGI. This CDR3 region has 13 residues. Trimming took off 7 bases at V and 4 bases at J, with 8 bases between the two ends. The CDR3 nucleotides read TGTGCCAGCAAGACGGACGGGGCCAACGTCCTGACTTTC. Amino acid sequence: CASKTDGANVLTF.

This clonotype came up many times. The chain recombines TRBV15 with TRBJ1-1, with D tentatively TRBD1 (5 bases). V shed 5 bases and J shed 5 bases, with 24 bases lying between them. The CDR3 spans 17 residues. The germline gives CDR1 LNHNV, CDR2 YYDKDF (reference sequence). CDR3 nucleotides: TGTGCCACCAGCCTTCTACCGGGACCCCCGACGAGGACTGAAGCTTTCTTT. This gives the protein CATSLLPGPPTRTEAFF.

For this clonotype: The CDR3 carries no conserved terminal phenylalanine or tryptophan, so it likely arises from a read error. J is TRBJ1-1 and V is TRBV20-1, with TRBD1 as a possible D gene (6 bases). V lost 6 bases, J lost 1 base, and 12 bases lay in between. This CDR3 comprises 13 residues. Germline CDR1 and CDR2: DFQATT and SNEGSKA (reference sequence). CDR3: CSARRGANTEAFY. In nucleotides, the CDR3 is TGCAGTGCCCGGAGGGGGGCGAACACTGAAGCTTTCTAT.

Points on this clonotype: This sequence may be a read error, since a much larger clone differs from it by one base. The CDR3 carries no conserved terminal phenylalanine or tryptophan, so it likely arises from a read error. The chain carries TRBV10-3 and TRBJ2-2, with D possibly being TRBD1 or TRBD2 (7 bases each). Germline V lookup: CDR1 ENHRY, CDR2 SYGVKD. V was shortened by 11 bases and J by 0 bases, with 16 bases between the two germline ends. This CDR3 region has 15 residues. CDR3: CAGTQGRANTGELFL. For the CDR3, the DNA is TGTGCCGGTACACAGGGGAGGGCGAACACCGGGGAGCTGTTTTTG.

This clonotype was found a few times. The chain has TRBV7-9 and TRBJ2-5, with 8 bases lining up with TRBD2. This CDR3 contains 16 residues. Trimming removed 4 bases from V and 5 bases from J; junction bases left unmatched: 12. The germline CDR1 and CDR2 sequences are SEHNR and FQNEAQ (reference sequence). Here the CDR3 DNA reads TGTGCCAGCAGCTCAACTAGCGGACTGGGGTTGGAGACCCAGTACTTC. Its protein is CASSSTSGLGLETQYF.

This clonotype was counted ten times or more. The chain links TRBV10-1 to TRBJ2-7; D is uncertain. The V end lost 7 bases, the J end lost 5 bases, and 9 bases lay between the germline ends. Germline CDR1 reads WNHNN; CDR2 reads SYGVQD (reference sequence). The CDR3 covers 11 residues. CDR3: CASIQGNEQYF. The CDR3 DNA is TGCGCCAGCATACAAGGGAACGAGCAGTACTTC.

For this clonotype: A much larger clonotype is one base distant, so this may be a read error. This chain uses TRBV7-8 with TRBJ2-2; no reliable D call. Looked up from germline, CDR1 is SGHVS and CDR2 is FQNEAQ. The CDR3 is 14 residues long. V was trimmed by 3 bases and J by 4 bases, leaving 9 bases between them. DNA for the CDR3: TGTGCCAGCAGCTTTAGCTTTTCCACCGGGGAGCTGTTTTTT. Its protein product is CASSFSFSTGELFF.

This clonotype showed up many times. The rearrangement uses TRBV11-3 and TRBJ1-1; unclear D gene. The CDR3 is made up of 12 amino acids. V was trimmed by 5 bases and J by 3 bases, leaving 7 bases between them. CDR1 is SGHNT and CDR2 is YENEEA in the germline V gene. The CDR3 protein is CASSHADTEAFF. The CDR3 DNA reads TGTGCCAGCAGCCACGCCGACACTGAAGCTTTCTTT. Filled out from reference TRBV11-3 and TRBJ1-1, the complete variable domain reads EAGVVQSPRYKIIEKKQPVAFWCNPISGHNTLYWYLQNLGQGPELLIRYENEEAVDDSQLPKDRFSAERLKGVDSTLKIQPAELGDSAVYLCASSHADTEAFFGQGTRLTVV.

The CDR3 bases are TGTGCCAGCAGCACAAGACAGGGGCAAGAGACCCAGTACTTC. Translated, it gives CASSTRQGQETQYF. The chain joins TRBV7-2 to TRBJ2-5; TRBD1 matches at 8 bases. The V segment lost 5 bases and the J segment 2 bases; nucleotides outside the gene matches: 4. The CDR3 length is 14 residues. From germline, CDR1 is SGHTA and CDR2 FQGNSA. Combining the CDR3 with reference TRBV7-2 and TRBJ2-5 gives the whole variable domain GAGVSQSPSNKVTEKGKDVELRCDPISGHTALYWYRQSLGQGLEFLIYFQGNSAPDKSGLPSDRFSAERTGGSVSTLTIQRTQQEDSAVYLCASSTRQGQETQYFGPGTRLLVL.

This clonotype was found many times. The germline gene is not matched at one end of the junction; a read error may be the cause. The V and J genes are TRBV10-3 and TRBJ2-2, with D possibly matching TRBD2 (6 bases). The CDR3 has 14 amino acids. Germline lookup yields CDR1 ENHRY and CDR2 SYGVKD. CDR3 in amino acids: CATSREANTGGLFF. CDR3 sequence (DNA): TGTGCCACGAGTCGAGAAGCGAACACCGGGGGGCTGTTTTTT.

This CDR3 is CAATPYVDQPQHF. Written as DNA, the CDR3 is TGTGCCGCGACCCCCTACGTCGATCAGCCCCAGCATTTT. The V gene is TRBV6-2 or TRBV6-3, the J gene TRBJ1-5; D uncertain. The CDR3 sequence is 13 residues long. The germline V gene encodes CDR1 MNHEY and CDR2 SVGEGT. V shed 11 bases and J shed 5 bases, with 16 bases lying between them.

The chain couples TRBV20-1 to TRBJ1-1, with D maybe TRBD1 (5 bases). The germline V gene has CDR1 DFQATT and CDR2 SNEGSKA (reference sequence). Trimming removed 0 bases from V and 4 bases from J, with 9 bases in between. The CDR3 contains 13 residues. The CDR3 DNA reads TGCAGTGCTAGAGATCGGGGGGTCACTGAAGCTTTCTTT. Residues: CSARDRGVTEAFF.

The chain uses TRBV7-3 and TRBJ2-7; D assignment may be TRBD1 or TRBD2 (5 bases each). The CDR3 is 17 amino acids. Trimming shortened V by 1 base and J by 6 bases, and 22 bases separated the two germline ends. CDR1 is SGHTA and CDR2 is FQGTGA in the germline V gene. The CDR3: CASSLSENGDRISEQYF. For the CDR3, the DNA is TGTGCCAGCAGCTTAAGCGAGAACGGGGACCGGATCTCCGAGCAGTACTTC. The full variable domain, in which reference TRBV7-3 and TRBJ2-7 provide the parts outside the CDR3, is GAGVSQTPSNKVTEKGKYVELRCDPISGHTALYWYRQSLGQGPEFLIYFQGTGAADDSGLPNDRFFAVRPEGSVSTLKIQRTERGDSAVYLCASSLSENGDRISEQYFGPGTRLTVT.

This chain joins TRBV6-1 and TRBJ1-2; D unresolved. In germline, CDR1 is MNHNS, CDR2 SASEGT. With 9 bases removed from V and 4 bases from J, the gap between germline ends came to 15 bases. The CDR3 consists of 13 residues. CDR3 sequence (DNA): TGTGCCAGTTGGAGGACGGAAACCTATGGCTACACCTTC. Its protein product is CASWRTETYGYTF.

This clonotype has a count of ten or more. V gene TRBV2 combines with J gene TRBJ2-2, with 8 bases aligning to TRBD1. Germline CDR1 and CDR2: SNHLY and FYNNEI. Trimming at V came to 10 bases and at J to 0 bases, leaving 1 base not matched to a gene. The CDR3 sequence is 13 residues long. The CDR3 DNA reads as TGTGCCACGGACAGGGCGAACACCGGGGAGCTGTTTTTT. This translates into CATDRANTGELFF.

This clonotype appeared many times. The V and J genes are TRBV28 and TRBJ2-7, with 9 bases aligning to TRBD1. Germline CDR1 reads MDHEN; CDR2 reads SYDVKM. The CDR3 loop spans 16 amino acids. V trimming: 2 bases; J trimming: 1 base; junction bases outside the gene matches: 6. This CDR3 reads CASSLNLGQGSYEQYF. The CDR3 region has the DNA TGTGCCAGCAGTTTAAACCTTGGACAGGGGTCCTACGAGCAGTACTTC.

A remark on this clonotype: This may come from a read error, since a much larger clone is one base off. This sequence joins TRBV25-1 and TRBJ2-5; 8 nucleotides align to TRBD2. Germline V CDR1 and CDR2: MGHDK, SYGVNS. The CDR3 covers 16 residues. The CDR3 protein is CAGSEYSSGGRQTQYF. CDR3 in DNA: TGTGCCGGCAGTGAATATTCCTCGGGAGGGAGACAGACCCAGTACTTC.

This sequence joins TRBV28 and TRBJ2-2; D call uncertain. The V and J ends lost 6 bases and 0 bases respectively, with 14 bases between them. Germline-derived CDR1 and CDR2 are MDHEN and SYDVKM. This CDR3 spans 16 amino acids. The CDR3 loop reads CASSSIRAPNTGELFF. CDR3 in DNA: TGTGCCAGCAGCTCCATCCGGGCCCCGAACACCGGGGAGCTGTTTTTT.